This TCR beta chain was sequenced for a study of shared clonotypes between healthy human individuals. Naive CD8 cells, CD45RO-negative and positively selected for CCR7, excluded terminally differentiated effector memory CD45RA+ cells. Findings and limits, study-wide: It was the non-shared clonotypes that had lower generation probabilities than clonotypes shared by all four donors. Sequencing depth was expected to affect clonotype sharing among donors. Approximately 5% was the fraction of naive CD4 clonotypes found shared across a few donors.

Comment on this clone: Its antigen is undetermined.

Using immunoSEQ multiplex PCR, the repertoire was profiled, and TCRdb retains in-frame clones only, with some absent. The sample shows roughly 1,800,000 clones, 85% to 95% of them seen only once. The sequenced material came from naive CD8+ T cells sorted from blood. This TCR came from a young man in good health.

This chain's CDR3 is CASSPDRGLPEQYF. The DNA for the CDR3 is TGTGCCAGCAGCCCGGACAGGGGATTGCCCGAGCAGTACTTC. The chain recombines TRBV13 with TRBJ2-7; 9 nucleotides agree with TRBD1. This CDR3 has 14 residues. Germline-derived CDR1 and CDR2 are PRHDT and FYEKMQ (reference sequence). The trim removed 5 bases at V and 6 bases at J, leaving 8 bases unmatched. Complete variable domain (other parts from reference TRBV13 and TRBJ2-7): AAGVIQSPRHLIKEKRETATLKCYPIPRHDTVYWYQQGPGQDPQFLISFYEKMQSDKGSIPDRFSAQQFSDYHSELNMSSLELGDSALYFCASSPDRGLPEQYFGPGTRLTVT.